The next 7 T cell receptor beta chains were all read from a single sample in a study of early T cells in non-severe SARS-CoV-2 infection. TCRdb processed the 5' RACE reads anew with MiXCR; each CDR3 protein has one entry. The data contain over 55,000 distinct CDR3 sequences, about an eighth of them seen just once; the ten biggest clones take up 2.7%. This specimen consisted of whole blood, obtained at baseline. These receptors originate from an adult who was a healthcare worker with PCR-confirmed SARS-CoV-2 infection or an uninfected control (not recorded which).

The chain uses TRBV5-6 and TRBJ2-3, with D maybe TRBD1 (6 bases). Germline lookup yields CDR1 SGHDT and CDR2 YYEEEE. Deletions cut 0 bases from V and 2 bases from J, with 25 bases between. CDR3 length: 20 amino acids. The CDR3 DNA sequence: TGTGCCAGCAGCTTGGGTATAGCAGGGGCCTACCGATCGAACACAGATACGCAGTATTTT. Translating gives CASSLGIAGAYRSNTDTQYF.

This clonotype was seen at least ten times. The junction differs from germline at one of its ends, possibly a read error. The V call is TRBV28, the J call TRBJ2-7; maybe TRBD2 (7 bases). Germline CDR1 reads MDHEN; CDR2 reads SYDVKM. The CDR3 loop spans 12 amino acids. The CDR3 DNA follows: TGTGCCAGCAGTTTATCAAACTCGGGAGGACAGTTC. Translation: CASSLSNSGGQF.

The table lists this clonotype with a few counts. The V and J genes are TRBV19 and TRBJ2-1; D is possibly TRBD1 (6 bases). The V gene lost 6 bases and the J gene lost 1 base, with 10 bases spanning the gap. Germline CDR1 LNHDA, CDR2 SQIVND (reference sequence). The CDR3 is 14 amino acids. The CDR3 reads CASRYTGSYNEQFF. In DNA, the CDR3 is TGTGCCAGTAGGTACACAGGGTCCTACAATGAGCAGTTCTTC.

This chain links TRBV6-5 with TRBJ2-3, with TRBD2 identical over 7 bases. Germline assignment: CDR1 MNHEY and CDR2 SVGAGI. V trimming: 3 bases; J trimming: 8 bases; junction bases outside the gene matches: 14. There are 16 residues in the CDR3. CDR3 sequence: CASSYAGDPTGGTQYF. In nucleotides, the CDR3 is TGTGCCAGCAGTTATGCGGGGGACCCTACTGGAGGTACGCAGTATTTT.

This clonotype appeared a few times. The chain joins TRBV28 to TRBJ2-1; TRBD2 matches at 7 bases. Germline assignment: CDR1 MDHEN and CDR2 SYDVKM. The CDR3 is made up of 13 amino acids. V trimming: 10 bases; J trimming: 6 bases; junction bases outside the gene matches: 9. This CDR3 reads CATKPGGGNEQFF. In DNA, the CDR3 is TGTGCCACCAAACCTGGGGGGGGCAATGAGCAGTTCTTC.

A few counts support this clonotype. V usage is TRBV5-5 and J usage is TRBJ2-3; D gene ambiguous. Germline CDR1 SGHKS, CDR2 YYEKEE (reference sequence). V gave up 0 bases and J gave up 4 bases, with 9 bases separating them. There are 14 residues in the CDR3. This CDR3 is CASSLAWAADTQYF. The CDR3, as DNA: TGTGCCAGCAGCTTGGCGTGGGCGGCAGATACGCAGTATTTT.

A few counts support this clonotype. The rearrangement joins TRBV6-6 to TRBJ1-2, with D perhaps matching TRBD1 (5 bases). V lost 8 bases, J lost 3 bases, and 10 bases lay in between. The CDR3 is made up of 12 amino acids. Germline loops: CDR1 MNHNY, CDR2 SVGAGI (reference sequence). CDR3 DNA: TGTGCCAGCTCGACAGACCACTATGGCTACACCTTC. Translation: CASSTDHYGYTF.